Below, 20 T cell receptor beta chains from the same sample are listed, as sequenced in a study of shared clonotypes between healthy human individuals. TCRdb keeps only in-frame clones here, not all; method: immunoSEQ multiplex PCR. The sample consists of 2,100,000 or so clones, 90% to 96% of them appearing once. The sample comprised naive CD4+ T cells sorted from blood. Subset given: CD45RA+ positively selected. Receptors were obtained from a man aged 18 to 30 in good health.

V is TRBV11-2 and J is TRBJ2-7; 8 nucleotides line up with TRBD1. CDR1 and CDR2 (germline): SGHAT, FQNNGV. Trimming at V came to 6 bases and at J to 5 bases, leaving 6 bases not matched to a gene. This CDR3 contains 13 residues. The CDR3 nucleotides read TGTGCCAGCAGACAGACAGGGGTCCACGAGCAGTACTTC. It encodes CASRQTGVHEQYF.

This chain links TRBV4-3 with TRBJ2-5; weak D call: TRBD1 (5 bases). Between the trimmed V and J ends, which lost 1 base and 2 bases, there was a span of 17 bases. The CDR3 has 17 amino acids. The germline V gene encodes CDR1 LGHNA and CDR2 YSLEER. The CDR3 loop is CASSQGTQGGKQETQYF. CDR3 sequence (DNA): TGCGCCAGCAGCCAAGGGACGCAGGGTGGTAAGCAAGAGACCCAGTACTTC.

This chain connects TRBV10-3 to TRBJ1-1; 9 bases are shared with TRBD1. The trim removed 8 bases at V and 1 base at J, leaving 8 bases unmatched. The germline gives CDR1 ENHRY, CDR2 SYGVKD. The CDR3 runs 15 residues. The DNA of the CDR3 is TGTGCCATCGGGGAGAACAGGGGGCCGAACACTGAAGCTTTCTTT. It codes for CAIGENRGPNTEAFF.

The rearrangement links TRBV4-3 to TRBJ2-7; D not resolved. Germline CDR1 LGHNA, CDR2 YSLEER. Trimming stripped 0 bases from V and 2 bases from J, with 17 bases between. The length of the CDR3 is 17 residues. The CDR3 coding sequence is TGCGCCAGCAGCCAAGATAAAGTAGCTGGTAGCACCTACGAGCAGTACTTC. The encoded protein is CASSQDKVAGSTYEQYF.

The J gene is TRBJ2-7, the V gene TRBV30; TRBD2 agrees at 8 bases. The J segment lost 3 bases and the V segment lost 2 bases, leaving 3 bases of the junction unmatched. This CDR3 contains 13 residues. Germline V gene data show CDR1 as GTSNPN and CDR2 as SVGIG (reference sequence). The CDR3 protein is CAWSWTSFYEQYF. CDR3 DNA: TGTGCCTGGAGTTGGACTAGCTTCTACGAGCAGTACTTC.

Details on this clone: The identical CDR3 is also encoded by other nucleotide sequences in the sample. This chain links TRBV30 with TRBJ2-2; D perhaps matches TRBD1 (6 bases). CDR1 is GTSNPN and CDR2 is SVGIG in the germline V gene (reference sequence). This CDR3 has 14 residues. Trimming took off 3 bases at V and 2 bases at J, with 10 bases between the two ends. CDR3 nucleotide sequence: TGTGCCTGGAGCCCGGGACACAACACCGGGGAGCTGTTTTTT. It encodes CAWSPGHNTGELFF.

This clone came up once. The chain has TRBV29-1 and TRBJ1-3; weak D call: TRBD1 (6 bases). Trimming took off 4 bases at V and 2 bases at J, with 9 bases between the two ends. Germline V gives CDR1 SQVTM, CDR2 ANQGSEA. CDR3 length: 13 amino acids. The CDR3 spells CSVVGAAGNTIYF. In DNA, the CDR3 is TGCAGCGTTGTGGGGGCGGCTGGAAACACCATATATTTT.

The chain employs TRBV5-6 and TRBJ1-6; the match to TRBD1 covers 8 bases. The CDR3 contains 15 residues. V gave up 3 bases and J gave up 4 bases; unmatched junction bases: 3. In germline, CDR1 is SGHDT, CDR2 YYEEEE. The CDR3 nucleotides are TGTGCCAGCAGCTCCAGACAGGGGTATAATTCACCCCTCCACTTT. Translated, it gives CASSSRQGYNSPLHF.

The V gene is TRBV6-1, the J gene TRBJ1-1; TRBD1 is a possible D gene (6 bases). Germline assignment: CDR1 MNHNS and CDR2 SASEGT. This CDR3 spans 15 amino acids. The germline V and J ends were trimmed by 4 bases and 5 bases, with 17 bases remaining between them. The CDR3 nucleotides are TGTGCCAGCAGTGCCCCCGGGGGGCTGGGGACTGAAGCTTTCTTT. Its protein product is CASSAPGGLGTEAFF.

The table lists this clone with a count of one. The chain recombines TRBV19 with TRBJ1-6; no firm D call. CDR3 length: 13 residues. Trimming removed 6 bases from V and 7 bases from J, with 10 bases in between. Germline V CDR1 and CDR2: LNHDA, SQIVND (reference sequence). This CDR3 is CASRGIDNSPLHF. For the CDR3, the DNA is TGTGCCAGTAGGGGAATCGACAATTCACCCCTCCACTTT.

V gene TRBV4-3 combines with J gene TRBJ1-4; TRBD1 is a possible D gene (6 bases). The germline CDR1 and CDR2 sequences are LGHNA and YSLEER. The CDR3 has 15 residues. Trimming removed 4 bases at V and 8 bases at J, with 17 bases between. In DNA form, the CDR3 reads TGCGCCAGCAGCCCCGGACAGTACGGAGTAGAAAAACTGTTTTTT. Encoded protein: CASSPGQYGVEKLFF.

This clone was seen just once. The chain employs TRBV6-6 and TRBJ1-3; TRBD1 agrees at 7 bases. The V and J ends lost 6 bases and 2 bases, in that order; junction bases with no gene match: 4. The CDR3 runs to 14 residues. Germline V gives CDR1 MNHNY, CDR2 SVGAGI (reference sequence). CDR3 DNA: TGTGCCAGCAGCAAGGACAGGCCTGGAAACACCATATATTTT. This sequence encodes CASSKDRPGNTIYF.

The chain recombines TRBV7-3 with TRBJ1-1; 9 bases are a match to TRBD1. The CDR3 extends over 17 amino acids. V was clipped by 5 bases and J by 7 bases; unmatched bases: 17. Per the germline V gene, CDR1 is SGHTA and CDR2 is FQGTGA. The DNA for the CDR3 is TGTGCCAGCAGCCCTTTACCCCTCCCACAGGGGGCGGGTGAAGCTTTCTTT. It translates to CASSPLPLPQGAGEAFF.

The chain recombines TRBV7-6 with TRBJ2-1; D not certain. Trimming took 5 bases from V and 0 from J, leaving 17 bases between them. There are 17 residues in the CDR3. Germline lookup yields CDR1 SGHVS and CDR2 FNYEAQ. Here the CDR3 DNA reads TGTGCCAGCAGCGTTGGTCGCCTCCGGAGCTCCTACAATGAGCAGTTCTTC. It translates to CASSVGRLRSSYNEQFF.

The chain recombines TRBV2 with TRBJ2-5; 11 bases fit TRBD1. V trimming: 4 bases; J trimming: 5 bases; junction bases outside the gene matches: 6. Per germline, CDR1 SNHLY and CDR2 FYNNEI. The CDR3 runs 15 residues. Here the CDR3 DNA reads TGTGCCAGCAGTGTACAGGGACAGGGGGGGGAGACCCAGTACTTC. Translation: CASSVQGQGGETQYF.

This clone was counted between two and nine times. CDR3 loop: CAWSTGREAFF. DNA for the CDR3: TGTGCCTGGAGTACGGGCAGAGAAGCTTTCTTT. The V gene is TRBV30, the J gene TRBJ1-1; no clear D gene. V lost 2 bases to trimming and J lost 8 bases, with 9 bases between them. CDR3 length: 11 residues. The germline CDR1 and CDR2 sequences are GTSNPN and SVGIG (reference sequence).

The rearrangement uses TRBV30 and TRBJ1-2; a possible D gene is TRBD1 (6 bases). Germline CDR1 reads GTSNPN; CDR2 reads SVGIG (reference sequence). V was pared by 4 bases and J by 3 bases, with 15 bases between. The CDR3 has 14 amino acids. CDR3 in DNA: TGTGCCTGGATCAAAAGGGGGGCGGACTATGGCTACACCTTC. Translated: CAWIKRGADYGYTF.

The CDR3 sequence is CASSSAPLEQYF. The CDR3 DNA reads TGTGCCAGCAGTTCGGCCCCCCTCGAGCAGTACTTC. J is TRBJ2-7 and V is TRBV28, with D unresolved. Germline lookup yields CDR1 MDHEN and CDR2 SYDVKM. Trimming removed 4 bases at V and 6 bases at J, with 10 bases between. There are 12 residues in the CDR3.

The chain links TRBV18 to TRBJ2-1; D may be TRBD1 (6 bases). V was shortened by 4 bases and J by 5 bases, with 21 bases between the two germline ends. CDR1 is KGHSH and CDR2 is LQKENI in the germline V gene. The CDR3 consists of 17 residues. The CDR3 DNA follows: TGTGCCAGCTCACGACGCTTACAGGGTGAGGACAACAATGAGCAGTTCTTC. It translates to CASSRRLQGEDNNEQFF.

The chain employs TRBV2 and TRBJ1-5; D is undetermined. There are 14 residues in the CDR3. CDR1 is SNHLY and CDR2 is FYNNEI in the germline V gene. The ends were cut back, 6 bases at V and 1 base at J, with 10 bases in the middle. CDR3 sequence: CASSSGLSNQPQHF. The CDR3 coding sequence is TGTGCCAGCAGCTCAGGACTAAGCAATCAGCCCCAGCATTTT.